This T cell receptor beta chain was captured in a study of blood T cell repertoires in COVID-19. For the study at large: T cells, B-cell-depleted T cells, or PBMCs provided the cDNA or gDNA that served as material.

Germline CDR1 reads MNHEY; CDR2 reads SMNVEV (reference sequence). This CDR3 has 14 amino acids. V was clipped by 3 bases and J by 5 bases, with 13 bases between them. In the original workflow: Amplified reference gene primers provided the basis for estimating nucleated cell counts. Measured with immunoSEQ multiplex PCR; TCRdb has only the in-frame clones, and not every one. V and J calls and clone size are as listed in that table; D and trimming were resolved from the DNA. The repertoire holds 130,000 to 150,000 clones, with roughly 80% as singletons. The sequenced material came from peripheral blood. V is TRBV27 and J is TRBJ1-1; possible D gene TRBD1, 5 bases. The origin of this receptor is a human donor with acute or convalescent COVID-19. The donor label of this sample is uncertain. The CDR3 protein is CASSLARAATEAFF. Here the CDR3 DNA reads TGTGCCAGCAGTTTGGCCAGGGCGGCGACTGAAGCTTTCTTT.